This note documents a single T cell receptor beta chain sequence. Its antigen remains undetermined. There are no base qualities to consult, and no much larger clone falls within one base. These data originate in a study of cytomegalovirus exposure and HLA in healthy donors (dated by TCRdb to about 2017). General notes on the study: A later analysis indicated that the 130 or so validation repertoires were generated on the platform also employed for the approximately 700 repertoires of the first cohort. The aim of the study was to test whether cataloging public T cell receptors could identify signatures of past pathogen exposure. Along with the roughly 610-subject first cohort, a separate validation cohort of over a hundred different subjects was used. To predict cytomegalovirus infection status, the study combined high-throughput TCR immunosequencing, statistical association of individual TCRs with disease status, and machine learning.

Library construction relied on the immunoSEQ multiplex PCR assay. In the paper's pipeline: A statistical classification framework was developed to diagnose cytomegalovirus status using the catalog of TCR beta chain sequences. TCRdb took over this immuneACCESS table, retaining in-frame rearrangements with V and J assigned. Such tables are incomplete; in checked studies, under half of the missing clones stem from an unresolved V gene, and the remainder is unexplained. V, J and clone size are taken as reported in that table, and D and trimming were inferred from the DNA itself. Present in this sample are around 170,000 clones, roughly 85% of which were seen just once. The ten largest clones represent around a sixth of the sample. The germline V gene (reference sequence) gives CDR1 as SGHKS and CDR2 as YYEKEE. V is clipped by 0 bases and J by 8 bases, and the sequence between their germline boundaries is 14 bases long. The CDR3 holds 15 amino acids from the cysteine to the phenylalanine. The sequence is cut down to CDR3 DNA, 45 bases in frame from base 1.

The donors were included in the validation cohort of over a hundred subjects, a group kept apart from the approximately 650-subject first cohort. Overall study results and their limits: Subsequent analysis determined that TCRs grouped into clusters in the first cohort also showed a tendency toward co-occurrence across the roughly 130 validation repertoires, and roughly 94% of cluster scores exceeded 0. It was suggested by the authors that the approach could potentially be generalized to other disease states and immunological phenotypes. The study listed 150 to 200 TCR beta chains as associated with cytomegalovirus. The classifier was reported to diagnose cytomegalovirus status with high specificity and sensitivity in both the original and validation cohorts. Across donors, most TCR sequences were observed very rarely, whereas some public TCRs were present in many individuals. Three of the identified cytomegalovirus-associated TCR beta chains were confirmed in vitro to be specific for cytomegalovirus antigens. All 120 or so repertoires were used to score co-occurrence in the validation cohort in a later analysis, because that analysis had no HLA typing for the cohort.

Recombination linked TRBV5-5 to TRBJ1-4; there is no confident call for the D gene. The TCR was taken from a man aged 18 to 35 in good health and CMV-seropositive. Sequenced: PBMCs. The CDR3 in this case is CASSLEWETVEKLFF. The DNA sequence reads TGTGCCAGCAGCTTGGAGTGGGAGACTGTAGAAAAACTGTTTTTT.